The TCR beta chain under discussion was sequenced for a study of CD8+ T cells in alopecia areata. Study information: By percentage of affected scalp area, the severity of treated patients was scored.

Deletions cut 6 bases from V and 1 base from J, with 12 bases between. There are 15 residues in the CDR3. Germline CDR1 is SGHAT and CDR2 is FQNNGV. Treatment reported: oral pan-JAK inhibitor, 5-10 mg twice daily. Reverse transcribed after extraction, RNA yielded cDNA as the sequencing template. Profiled with immunoSEQ multiplex PCR; TCRdb holds only in-frame clones, not every one. The sample has about 220,000 clones; around 57% are singletons. The starting material was CD4+ T cells sorted from blood, obtained at week 4, from a patient treated with tofacitinib. The receptor was derived from a human donor with alopecia areata. This chain connects TRBV11-2 to TRBJ2-2, with D perhaps given as TRBD1 or TRBD2 (6 bases each). The CDR3 DNA reads as TGTGCCAGCAGTTTCGGGGGCGTGAACACCGGGGAGCTGTTTTTT. It is translated as CASSFGGVNTGELFF.